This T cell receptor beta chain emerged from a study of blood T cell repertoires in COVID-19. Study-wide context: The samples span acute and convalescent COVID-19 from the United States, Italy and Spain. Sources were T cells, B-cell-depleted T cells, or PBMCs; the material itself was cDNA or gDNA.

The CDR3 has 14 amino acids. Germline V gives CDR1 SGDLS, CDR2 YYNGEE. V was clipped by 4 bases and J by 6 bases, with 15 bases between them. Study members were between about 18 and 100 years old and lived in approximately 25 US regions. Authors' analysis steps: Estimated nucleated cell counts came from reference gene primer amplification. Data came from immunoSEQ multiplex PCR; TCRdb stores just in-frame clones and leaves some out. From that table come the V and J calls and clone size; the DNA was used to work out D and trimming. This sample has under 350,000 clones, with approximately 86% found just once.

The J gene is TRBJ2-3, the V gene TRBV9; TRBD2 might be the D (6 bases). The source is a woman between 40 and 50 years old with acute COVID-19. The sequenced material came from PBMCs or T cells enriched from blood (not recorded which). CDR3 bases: TGTGCCAGCAGCACAGGAGGGCCCGGGGATACGCAGTATTTT. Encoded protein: CASSTGGPGDTQYF.